The 23 T cell receptor beta chains below come from one sample, sequenced in a study of blood T cells in healthy people across ages. A second PCR of about 6 to 12 cycles used a sample-barcoded 5' primer and a J-beta primer mix. TCRdb called the 5' RACE reads again in MiXCR, with one record for every CDR3 protein. The table includes 1.5 million to 2 million distinct CDR3 sequences, over 25% detected once. Sequencing used blood. The receptors here all came from a woman aged 25 to 39 in good health.

The DNA for the CDR3 is TGCGCCAGCAGCTTGGCCGAGATGACAGATACGCAGTATTTT. Its protein is CASSLAEMTDTQYF. The chain uses TRBV5-1 and TRBJ2-3; D unclear. V was cut by 0 bases and J by 3 bases, with 8 bases left in between. CDR3 length: 14 residues. Germline V gives CDR1 SGHRS, CDR2 YFSETQ.

The chain couples TRBV12-3 or TRBV12-4 to TRBJ2-1, with a possible D match to TRBD2 (6 bases). Deletions cut 5 bases from V and 7 bases from J, with 24 bases between. CDR3 length equals 17 residues. The CDR3 DNA follows: TGTGCCAGCAGTCCGGGGGACCGCAAGCCCCAACAAAATGAGCAGTTCTTC. Amino acid sequence: CASSPGDRKPQQNEQFF.

The rearrangement joins TRBV7-7 to TRBJ2-1; D might be TRBD1 (5 bases). This CDR3 has 14 amino acids. Trimming took off 6 bases at V and 5 bases at J, with 14 bases between the two ends. Per germline, CDR1 SSHAT and CDR2 FNYEAQ (reference sequence). CDR3: CASSPGPRDNEQFF. CDR3 sequence (DNA): TGTGCCAGCAGTCCAGGGCCCCGCGACAATGAGCAGTTCTTC. The full variable domain, rest sourced from reference TRBV7-7 and TRBJ2-1, is GAGVSQSPRYKVTKRGQDVTLRCDPISSHATLYWYQQALGQGPEFLTYFNYEAQPDKSGLPSDRFSAERPEGSISTLTIQRTEQRDSAMYRCASSPGPRDNEQFFGPGTRLTVL.

Remarks on this clonotype: Being one base from a much bigger clone, this may be a read error. This sequence joins TRBV5-1 and TRBJ1-2; 10 positions agree with TRBD1. The V gene's germline CDR1 is SGHRS and CDR2 YFSETQ. This CDR3 spans 17 amino acids. DNA for the CDR3: TGCGTCAGCAGCTTGGAGACAGGGGGCGGTAGGAGCTATGGCTACACCTTC. Translated, it gives CVSSLETGGGRSYGYTF. The full variable domain, completed using reference TRBV5-1 and TRBJ1-2, is KAGVTQTPRYLIKTRGQQVTLSCSPISGHRSVSWYQQTPGQGLQFLFEYFSETQRNKGNFPGRFSGRQFSNSRSEMNVSTLELGDSALYLCVSSLETGGGRSYGYTFGSGTRLTVV.

This clonotype was counted many times. DNA of the CDR3: TGTGCCAGCAGTTCGAGGGGGAGGGATCCCGGGGAGCTGTTTTTT. Protein: CASSSRGRDPGELFF. The chain links TRBV6-5 to TRBJ2-2; TRBD2 might be the D (7 bases). V lost 4 bases and J lost 6, with 15 bases in between. From germline, CDR1 is MNHEY and CDR2 SVGAGI. The CDR3 sequence is 15 residues long.

This clonotype was seen a handful of times. The gene calls are TRBV6-1 and TRBJ2-7, with D possibly TRBD1 on 6 matching bases. Germline CDR1 is MNHNS and CDR2 is SASEGT. V gave up 0 bases and J gave up 3 bases, with 12 bases separating them. The CDR3 spans 15 residues. CDR3: CASSEAGHRFYEQYF. The CDR3 DNA reads TGTGCCAGCAGTGAAGCGGGACACCGCTTCTACGAGCAGTACTTC.

The CDR3 loop reads CASSQDRVMSTEAFF. The CDR3 region has the DNA TGTGCCAGCAGCCAAGATAGAGTCATGAGCACTGAAGCTTTCTTT. The chain carries TRBV14 and TRBJ1-1; no definite D call. V lost 0 bases and J 4 bases, leaving 12 bases between the germline ends. The CDR3 sequence is 15 residues long. Germline values: CDR1 SGHDN, CDR2 FVKESK.

Many counts were recorded for this clonotype. The chain employs TRBV7-6 and TRBJ2-5, with D possibly being TRBD1 (5 bases). Per the germline V gene, CDR1 is SGHVS and CDR2 is FNYEAQ. The CDR3 totals 16 residues. V gave up 1 base and J gave up 1 base, with 13 bases separating them. The CDR3 region is CASSLESGLPQETQYF. In nucleotides, the CDR3 is TGTGCCAGCAGCTTAGAATCAGGGCTACCCCAAGAGACCCAGTACTTC.

Ten or more counts support this clonotype. The V gene is TRBV4-1, the J gene TRBJ2-7, with 12 bases identical to TRBD2. Looked up from germline, CDR1 is MGHRA and CDR2 is YSYEKL. The CDR3 contains 18 residues. The V and J ends lost 0 bases and 6 bases, in that order; junction bases with no gene match: 12. This chain's CDR3 is CASSQEPPATSGSLEQYF. The CDR3 DNA sequence: TGCGCCAGCAGCCAAGAACCCCCGGCGACTAGCGGGAGTCTCGAGCAGTACTTC.

The chain employs TRBV5-1 and TRBJ1-4; 7 positions agree with TRBD1. Germline-derived CDR1 and CDR2 are SGHRS and YFSETQ. The junction had 6 bases not matched to a gene; V was cut back by 9 bases and J by 4 bases. The CDR3 length is 13 residues. Written as DNA, the CDR3 is TGCGCCACTAGACAGGGATATAATGAAAAACTGTTTTTT. This sequence encodes CATRQGYNEKLFF.

This clonotype was detected only a few times. The chain couples TRBV20-1 to TRBJ2-3, with D possibly being TRBD2 (7 bases). CDR3 size: 14 residues. CDR1 is DFQATT and CDR2 is SNEGSKA in the germline V gene (reference sequence). The CDR3 bases are TGCACCCTCCAAGTAGGGGGGGAAGGGGATACGCAGTATTTT. Protein product: CTLQVGGEGDTQYF.

This clonotype was observed a handful of times. The chain combines TRBV5-1 with TRBJ1-2, with D maybe TRBD1 (6 bases). Germline loops: CDR1 SGHRS, CDR2 YFSETQ. The V end was cut by 4 bases, the J end by 6 bases, with 13 bases between. CDR3 length equals 13 residues. The CDR3 DNA follows: TGCGCCAGCAGCGGGACATCTGGGAATGGCTACACCTTC. It encodes CASSGTSGNGYTF. The whole variable domain, filled in from reference TRBV5-1 and TRBJ1-2, reads KAGVTQTPRYLIKTRGQQVTLSCSPISGHRSVSWYQQTPGQGLQFLFEYFSETQRNKGNFPGRFSGRQFSNSRSEMNVSTLELGDSALYLCASSGTSGNGYTFGSGTRLTVV.

The chain has TRBV6-2 or TRBV6-3 and TRBJ1-6, with TRBD1 matching over 7 bases. There are 14 residues in the CDR3. The V segment lost 6 bases and the J segment 10 bases; nucleotides outside the gene matches: 9. Germline-derived CDR1 and CDR2 are MNHEY and SVGEGT. CDR3 sequence (DNA): TGTGCCAGCAGACGACAGGGATGGAACTCACCCCTCCACTTT. Its protein product is CASRRQGWNSPLHF.

V usage is TRBV30 and J usage is TRBJ2-1, with TRBD2 matching 11 bases. Germline loops: CDR1 GTSNPN, CDR2 SVGIG (reference sequence). V shed 5 bases, J shed 4 bases, and the junction held 19 bases outside the gene matches. The CDR3 is 19 amino acids. In nucleotides, the CDR3 is TGTGCCTGGGGTAGGGGGACTAGCGGAAGCACCCCTTTATACAATGAGCAGTTCTTC. Translated: CAWGRGTSGSTPLYNEQFF.

This clonotype came up a few times. The chain carries TRBV3-1 and TRBJ1-2; D is uncertain. Germline values: CDR1 LGHDT, CDR2 YNNKEL (reference sequence). V was cut by 1 base and J by 8 bases, with 8 bases left in between. The CDR3 is made up of 12 amino acids. CDR3 region: CASSQGRVGYTF. The CDR3 DNA reads TGTGCCAGCAGCCAAGGCAGAGTCGGCTACACCTTC.

This chain joins TRBV5-1 and TRBJ2-3, with a possible D match to TRBD1 (5 bases). This CDR3 is 16 amino acids long. Trimming removed 4 bases from V and 2 bases from J, with 17 bases in between. The germline gives CDR1 SGHRS, CDR2 YFSETQ. Here the CDR3 DNA reads TGCGCCAGCAGCCCCGGGTGGACGGACATCACAGATACGCAGTATTTT. Translating it yields CASSPGWTDITDTQYF.

This clonotype has more than one count but fewer than ten. The chain employs TRBV24-1 and TRBJ2-3, with 7 nucleotides matching TRBD2. CDR3 length: 15 residues. J lost 0 bases, V lost 2 bases, and 1 base had no gene match. Germline CDR1 KGHDR, CDR2 SFDVKD. In nucleotides, the CDR3 is TGTGCCACCAGTGATTGGGGAGGGAGCACAGATACGCAGTATTTT. Its translation is CATSDWGGSTDTQYF.

In this sample, this clonotype turned up many times. The chain links TRBV10-3 to TRBJ2-5; D ambiguous. CDR3 length equals 12 residues. Germline V gene data show CDR1 as ENHRY and CDR2 as SYGVKD. V dropped 8 bases and J dropped 1 base, with 8 bases sitting between them. The CDR3 sequence is CAIAEIQETQYF. The CDR3 bases are TGTGCCATCGCGGAAATCCAAGAGACCCAGTACTTC.

This chain uses TRBV7-9 with TRBJ2-5, with D perhaps matching TRBD2 (5 bases). The CDR3 runs to 15 residues. V gave up 1 base and J gave up 2 bases, with 11 bases separating them. Germline lookup yields CDR1 SEHNR and CDR2 FQNEAQ (reference sequence). This CDR3 reads CASSLDGVGQETQYF. In DNA, the CDR3 is TGTGCCAGCAGCTTAGACGGGGTCGGGCAAGAGACCCAGTACTTC.

Note on this clonotype: Germline is not matched at one junction end, which may reflect a read error. The chain has TRBV18 and TRBJ2-1; 11 bases are shared with TRBD2. CDR1 and CDR2 (germline): KGHSH, LQKENI. This CDR3 spans 12 amino acids. For the CDR3, the DNA is TGTGCCACCTCAAATAGCGGGGGGGCCTTGGCCTTC. It encodes CATSNSGGALAF.

J is TRBJ2-5 and V is TRBV20-1; 9 bases align to TRBD2. CDR1 DFQATT and CDR2 SNEGSKA come from the germline V gene (reference sequence). The trim removed 6 bases at V and 5 bases at J, leaving 10 bases unmatched. This CDR3 has 14 amino acids. CDR3 in amino acids: CSALDSGRRETQYF. In nucleotides, the CDR3 is TGCAGTGCCCTCGATAGCGGGAGAAGGGAGACCCAGTACTTC.

CDR3 bases: TGCGCCAGCAGGATATGGCAAAATGAGCAGTTCTTC. Translating it yields CASRIWQNEQFF. This chain uses TRBV5-1 with TRBJ2-1; D call uncertain. Looked up from germline, CDR1 is SGHRS and CDR2 is YFSETQ. This CDR3 comprises 12 residues. Between the trimmed V and J ends, which lost 5 bases and 7 bases, there was a span of 10 bases.

As regards this clonotype: Here the CDR3 omits its conserved ending phenylalanine or tryptophan, so a read error is the likely source. The chain has TRBV15 and TRBJ2-1; TRBD1 is a possible D gene (7 bases). V shed 0 bases and J shed 6 bases, with 15 bases lying between them. The CDR3 consists of 16 residues. Germline V gene sequence: CDR1 LNHNV, CDR2 YYDKDF (reference sequence). The CDR3 nucleotides are TGTGCCACCAGCAGAGATCTGGCAGGGGGAGGCAATGAGCAGTTCGTC. Its protein is CATSRDLAGGGNEQFV.